This T cell receptor beta chain was identified during a study of beta chain features in type 1 diabetes. CD45RO/CCR7/CD25/CD127/CD95/CD27 separated CD4+ naive, central memory, regulatory and stem cell-like memory cells by sorting. Trimming took 3 bases from V and 5 from J, leaving 13 bases between them. The CDR3 sequence is 13 residues long. Germline V lookup: CDR1 GTSNPN, CDR2 SVGIG (reference sequence). Every bit of the isolated RNA underwent reverse transcription, so sequencing read expressed TCRB transcripts. Here immunoSEQ multiplex PCR was the method, and the copy in TCRdb shows in-frame clones only, minus some. The table records roughly 500,000 clones, around 28% of them present only once. This clone was counted ten times or more.

The clonotype comes from a man younger than 30 in good health. The J gene is TRBJ2-5, the V gene TRBV30; D call uncertain. Sequencing used naive CD4+ T cells from blood. The CDR3 sequence is CAWRNRASETQYF. The CDR3 bases are TGTGCCTGGAGAAACCGGGCCAGCGAGACCCAGTACTTC.